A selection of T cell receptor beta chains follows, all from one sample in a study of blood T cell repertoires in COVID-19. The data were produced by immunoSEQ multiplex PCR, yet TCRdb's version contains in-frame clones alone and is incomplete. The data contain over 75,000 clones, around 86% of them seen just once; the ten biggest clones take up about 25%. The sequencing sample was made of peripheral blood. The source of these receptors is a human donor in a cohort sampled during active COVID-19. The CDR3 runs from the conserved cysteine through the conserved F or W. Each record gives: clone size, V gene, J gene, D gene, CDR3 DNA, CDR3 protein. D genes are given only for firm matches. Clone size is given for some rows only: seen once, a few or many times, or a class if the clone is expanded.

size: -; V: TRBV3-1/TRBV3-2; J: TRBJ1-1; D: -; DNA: TGTGCCAGCAGCCCTGACATAAACACTGAAGCTTTCTTT; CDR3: CASSPDINTEAFF
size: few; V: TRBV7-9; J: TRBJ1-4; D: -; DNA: TGTGCCAGCAGCCCCAACAGGGACGGTGCAACTAATGAAAAACTGTTTTTT; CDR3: CASSPNRDGATNEKLFF
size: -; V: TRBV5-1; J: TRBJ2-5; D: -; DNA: TGCGCCAGCAGGGACACTGGCCAAGAGACCCAGTACTTC; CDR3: CASRDTGQETQYF
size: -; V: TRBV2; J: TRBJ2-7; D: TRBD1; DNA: TGTGCCAGCTTGGACAGGATCTACGAGCAGTACTTC; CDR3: CASLDRIYEQYF
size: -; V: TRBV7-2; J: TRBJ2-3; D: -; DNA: TGTGCCAGCAGCTTAGTCGCGGGGGCGGCAGATACGCAGTATTTT; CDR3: CASSLVAGAADTQYF
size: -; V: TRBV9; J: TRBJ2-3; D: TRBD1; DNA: TGTGCCAGCAGCAAACCGGACAGGGCAGATACGCAGTATTTT; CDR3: CASSKPDRADTQYF
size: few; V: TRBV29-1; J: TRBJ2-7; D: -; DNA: TGCAGCGTCGGACGCACAGGATTCATGTCCTACGAGCAGTACTTC; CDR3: CSVGRTGFMSYEQYF
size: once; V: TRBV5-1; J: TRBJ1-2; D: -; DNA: TGCGCCAGCACTCGGGGGGGCGCGAATTTATACTATGGCTACACCTTC; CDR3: CASTRGGANLYYGYTF
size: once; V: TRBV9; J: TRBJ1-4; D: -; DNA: TGTGCCAGCAGCTTCGGCCGGACAGCAAATAATGAAAAACTGTTTTTT; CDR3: CASSFGRTANNEKLFF
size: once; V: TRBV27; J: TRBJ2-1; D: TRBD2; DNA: TGTGCCAGCAGACCAGCCGGGAGGACCTACAATGAGCAGTTCTTC; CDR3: CASRPAGRTYNEQFF
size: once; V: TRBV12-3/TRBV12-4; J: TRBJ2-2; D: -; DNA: TGTGCCAGCAGTTCTATTACCGGGGAGCTGTTTTTT; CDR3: CASSSITGELFF
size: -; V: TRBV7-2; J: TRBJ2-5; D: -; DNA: TGTGCCAGCCGCCTTGGGGCGGGGGCGGAGACCCAGTACTTC; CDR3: CASRLGAGAETQYF
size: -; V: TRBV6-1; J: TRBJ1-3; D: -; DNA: TGTGCCAGCAGTGAAGCTGGGGGGTCTGGAAACACCATATATTTT; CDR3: CASSEAGGSGNTIYF
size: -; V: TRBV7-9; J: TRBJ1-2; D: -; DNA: TGTGCCAGCAGCTCAGGGCAGGGAGGGTATGGCTACACCTTC; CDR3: CASSSGQGGYGYTF
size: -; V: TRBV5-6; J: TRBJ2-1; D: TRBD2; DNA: TGTGCCAGCAGCTCCCAGGCGGGACTAGCGAACAATGAGCAGTTCTTC; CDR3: CASSSQAGLANNEQFF
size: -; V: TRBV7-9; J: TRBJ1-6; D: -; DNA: TGTGCCAGCAGCTTAGCGGGGGGTGCTATAAATTCACCCCTCCACTTT; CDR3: CASSLAGGAINSPLHF
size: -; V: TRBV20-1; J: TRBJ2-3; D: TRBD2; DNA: TGCAGTGCTAGTAAGCTAGCGGGGTTCGAAAATACGCAGTATTTT; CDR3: CSASKLAGFENTQYF
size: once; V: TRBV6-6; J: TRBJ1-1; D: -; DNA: TGTGCCAGCAGTTCCATTTCGCAGGGGACTGAAGCTTTCTTT; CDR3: CASSSISQGTEAFF
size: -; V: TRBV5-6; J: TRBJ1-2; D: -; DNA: TGTGCCAGCAGCGTAGGAACAGGGAACTTTAACTATGGCTACACCTTC; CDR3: CASSVGTGNFNYGYTF